The clone carrying this T cell receptor beta chain was recorded only once. Its antigen is not known. This entry is derived from a study of Graves' ophthalmopathy and Graves' hyperthyroidism. Germline loops: CDR1 SQVTM, CDR2 ANQGSEA. V lost 8 bases to trimming and J lost 5 bases, with 13 bases between them. The CDR3 extends over 12 amino acids. Under 3 months in duration, the ophthalmopathy in affected donors had moderate-to-severe activity, CAS ≥3 and NOSPECS ≥4. Findings and limits, study-wide: Detected in blood as well were most expanded thyroid clonotypes with frequency above 0.001.

Investigators amplified TCR beta CDR3 regions from RNA transcripts. The first-round RT-PCR employed HTBI primers together with the Qiagen OneStep RT-PCR kit. A multiplex PCR was then performed as the second round. TCRdb reprocessed the multiplex PCR reads via MiXCR and lists one record per CDR3 protein. The repertoire holds around 600,000 distinct CDR3 sequences, over 40% seen once, with 3.3% in the top ten. The sequence was collected from an adult man with Graves' ophthalmopathy. The J gene is TRBJ1-5, the V gene TRBV29-1, with TRBD1 as a possible D gene (5 bases). Sequencing used peripheral blood. The DNA for the CDR3 is TGCAGCTTAGCGGGCAGGGATCAGCCCCAGCATTTT. It codes for CSLAGRDQPQHF. Together with reference TRBV29-1 and TRBJ1-5, the CDR3 gives the full variable domain: SAVISQKPSRDICQRGTSLTIQCQVDSQVTMMFWYRQQPGQSLTLIATANQGSEATYESGFVIDKFPISRPNLTFSTLTVSNMSPEDSSIYLCSLAGRDQPQHFGDGTRLSIL.